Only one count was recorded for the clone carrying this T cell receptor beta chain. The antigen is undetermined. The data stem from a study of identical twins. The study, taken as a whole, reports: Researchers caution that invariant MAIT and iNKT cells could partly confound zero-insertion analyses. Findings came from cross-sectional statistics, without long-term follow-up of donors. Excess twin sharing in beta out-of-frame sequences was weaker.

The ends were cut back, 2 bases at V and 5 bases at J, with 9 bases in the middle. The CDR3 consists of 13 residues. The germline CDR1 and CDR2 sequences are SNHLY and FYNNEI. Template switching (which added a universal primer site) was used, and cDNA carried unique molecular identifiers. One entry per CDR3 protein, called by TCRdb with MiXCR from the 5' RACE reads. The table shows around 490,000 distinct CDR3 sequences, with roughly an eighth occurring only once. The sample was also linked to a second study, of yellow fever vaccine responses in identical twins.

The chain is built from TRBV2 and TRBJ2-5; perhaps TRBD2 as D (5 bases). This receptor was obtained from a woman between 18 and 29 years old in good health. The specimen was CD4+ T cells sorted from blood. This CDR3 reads CASSERGMETQYF. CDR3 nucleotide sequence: TGTGCCAGCAGTGAACGGGGTATGGAGACCCAGTACTTC.